This T cell receptor beta chain is drawn from a study of beta chain features in type 1 diabetes. There are 17 residues in the CDR3. With 4 bases clipped from V and 1 base from J, the junction kept 3 bases outside the gene matches. Germline lookup yields CDR1 KGHSH and CDR2 LQKENI. The isolated RNA, all of it, was reverse transcribed, so expressed TCRB transcripts were what got sequenced. The data were produced by immunoSEQ multiplex PCR, yet TCRdb's version contains in-frame clones alone and is incomplete. The profile shows 130,000 to 150,000 clones, about 50% of them singletons. Study conclusions and caveats: Lower insertion and higher deletion counts appeared at VDJ junctions in type 1 diabetes patients. In all four CD4+ subsets, TCRB CDR3 length was significantly, moderately reduced in type 1 diabetes.

Concerning this clone itself: Its cognate antigen is unknown.

The clonotype was recovered from a man between 18 and 35 years old in good health. The specimen was Tregs from blood. The gene calls are TRBV18 and TRBJ1-6, with TRBD1 matching over 11 bases. This CDR3 is CASSRTGGLSYNSPLHF. In DNA, the CDR3 is TGTGCCAGCTCACGGACAGGGGGCTTATCCTATAATTCACCCCTCCACTTT.